This T cell receptor beta chain derives from a study of T-cell reconstitution after alpha-beta-depleted transplantation in children. CDR1 and CDR2 from the germline V gene are SGHKS and YYEKEE (reference sequence). V was pared by 0 bases and J by 7 bases, with 11 bases between. This CDR3 spans 14 amino acids. Broader study findings: Reports say that about two months after transplant, the alpha-beta T cells came out of several hundred graft clones that had expanded.

Note on this clonotype: The antigen is unknown.

Preparation of the TCRbeta library was carried out with unique molecular identifiers. From the PCR reads, TCRdb called clonotypes with MiXCR, one entry per CDR3 protein. The sample holds about 290,000 distinct CDR3 sequences, roughly 9.1% seen once. This specimen consisted of PBMCs, obtained before TCRalphabeta/CD19-depleted stem cell transplant. The rearrangement uses TRBV5-5 and TRBJ2-1; D possibly corresponds to TRBD1 (5 bases). The receptor was isolated from a boy less than two years old with acute myeloid leukemia, due to receive a stem cell transplant. The CDR3 spells CASSLDQGKNEQFF. In DNA, the CDR3 is TGTGCCAGCAGCTTGGACCAGGGTAAAAATGAGCAGTTCTTC. Looking up the rest from reference TRBV5-5 and TRBJ2-1 gives the full variable domain: DAGVTQSPTHLIKTRGQQVTLRCSPISGHKSVSWYQQVLGQGPQFIFQYYEKEERGRGNFPDRFSARQFPNYSSELNVNALLLGDSALYLCASSLDQGKNEQFFGPGTRLTVL.